This T cell receptor beta chain was sequenced in a study of T cell repertoires in cytomegalovirus infection. Study overall: TCR beta signatures that were public indicated CMV infection and matching HLA type. General study results and limits: What dominated the ex vivo response were HLA-C-restricted CMV-specific TCR beta clonotypes.

Comments on this clonotype: The antigen is undetermined.

TCRdb re-called the reads with MiXCR, one entry per CDR3 protein. The sample consists of under 150,000 distinct CDR3 sequences, about 24% of them appearing once. This CDR3 is 20 amino acids long. CDR1 is LNHDA, CDR2 SQIVND, per germline (reference sequence). Germline trimming cut 1 base from V and 2 bases from J; bases unmatched to any gene: 13. The receptor was isolated from a human donor in good health (CMV status not recorded). Some clones in this sample may be carry-over from other donors' samples. This chain joins TRBV19 and TRBJ2-6; TRBD1 aligns across 8 bases. The sequenced sample consisted of PBMCs, sequenced either directly or after in vitro stimulation (not recorded which). This chain's CDR3 is CASSIGGDRGLRTGANVLTF. The CDR3 bases are TGTGCCAGTAGTATAGGAGGTGACAGGGGCTTGAGAACTGGGGCCAACGTCCTGACTTTC.